The 15 T cell receptor beta chains below all came from one sample that was sequenced in a study of CD49a tissue-resident CD8 T cells in human skin (dated 2017 in TCRdb). Receptors were amplified or captured by the immunoSEQ multiplex PCR assay. What TCRdb holds here is the immuneACCESS table cut down to in-frame rearrangements. Part of the clones is not present; checked against another copy, under half of the missing clones reflect an unresolved V gene, and the others are unexplained. The table for this sample lists 850 to 1,300 clones; 65% to 80% of them were counted only once. The ten largest make up less than 25% of the sample. The sequencing input was CD103- CD8+ T cells sorted from skin dermis. These receptors originate from a human donor in good health. The donor label of this sample is uncertain.

The rearrangement uses TRBV4-1 and TRBJ2-1; TRBD2 matches at 13 bases. The ends lost 6 bases at V and 6 bases at J; junction bases unmatched: 2. CDR3 size: 14 residues. Per the germline V gene, CDR1 is MGHRA and CDR2 is YSYEKL. The CDR3 region has the DNA TGCGCCAGCAGTCGGACTAGCGGGAGCAATGAGCAGTTCTTC. Translated, it gives CASSRTSGSNEQFF.

V is TRBV7-8 and J is TRBJ2-1; 10 nucleotides agree with TRBD2. There are 14 residues in the CDR3. The germline gives CDR1 SGHVS, CDR2 FQNEAQ. V was clipped by 1 base and J by 10 bases; unmatched bases: 4. In DNA, the CDR3 is TGTGCCAGCAGCTTAGGCGTACTAGCGGGAGAGCAGTTCTTC. Encoded protein: CASSLGVLAGEQFF.

The chain recombines TRBV5-3 with TRBJ1-5; a possible D gene is TRBD1 (6 bases). TRBV5-3 is assigned to the ORF class and has an uncertain function. The CDR3 totals 15 residues. V was pared by 0 bases and J by 5 bases, with 12 bases between. The CDR3 sequence is CARSLGGGADQPQHF. The CDR3 nucleotides read TGTGCCAGAAGCTTGGGCGGGGGGGCGGATCAGCCCCAGCATTTT.

The chain couples TRBV5-1 to TRBJ1-2; 9 nucleotides agree with TRBD1. From germline, CDR1 is SGHRS and CDR2 YFSETQ. The CDR3 is 15 residues long. V gave up 1 base and J gave up 7 bases; unmatched junction bases: 8. CDR3 bases: TGCGCCAGCAGCTTGAAACAGGGGGCGATCTTTGGCTACACCTTC. The encoded protein is CASSLKQGAIFGYTF. The variable domain in full, completed from reference TRBV5-1 and TRBJ1-2, reads KAGVTQTPRYLIKTRGQQVTLSCSPISGHRSVSWYQQTPGQGLQFLFEYFSETQRNKGNFPGRFSGRQFSNSRSEMNVSTLELGDSALYLCASSLKQGAIFGYTFGSGTRLTVV.

The chain is built from TRBV9 and TRBJ1-2; no firm D call. This CDR3 has 12 residues. V gave up 5 bases and J gave up 1 base, with 6 bases separating them. The V gene's germline CDR1 is SGDLS and CDR2 YYNGEE. As DNA, the CDR3 is TGTGCCAGCAGGAGGGTTAACTATGGCTACACCTTC. Translation gives CASRRVNYGYTF.

CDR3 sequence (DNA): TGCGCCAGCAGCACCCCCCTCGGGACTAGCGGGAGACAAAACATTCAGTACTTC. Translated, it gives CASSTPLGTSGRQNIQYF. The V and J genes are TRBV4-1 and TRBJ2-4; 14 bases agree with TRBD2. Germline trimming cut 5 bases from V and 5 bases from J; bases unmatched to any gene: 11. Germline CDR1 reads MGHRA; CDR2 reads YSYEKL. The CDR3 is 18 residues long.

The chain links TRBV15 to TRBJ1-2; D ambiguous. The length of the CDR3 is 15 residues. Trimming took off 1 base at V and 5 bases at J, with 14 bases between the two ends. Germline V gene sequence: CDR1 LNHNV, CDR2 YYDKDF (reference sequence). CDR3 sequence reads: CATSRASPQFYGYTF. The CDR3 DNA sequence: TGTGCCACCAGCAGAGCCTCCCCACAGTTTTATGGCTACACCTTC.

This chain joins TRBV6-4 and TRBJ2-3; a weak D match, TRBD1 (5 bases). V dropped 5 bases and J dropped 6 bases, with 18 bases sitting between them. This CDR3 is 15 amino acids long. Germline V CDR1 and CDR2: MRHNA, SNTAGT. The CDR3: CASSLLGHPWDTQYF. The CDR3 DNA is TGTGCCAGCAGTCTTCTTGGACATCCCTGGGATACGCAGTATTTT.

The chain carries TRBV5-5 and TRBJ2-7; a weak D match, TRBD1 (5 bases). CDR1 and CDR2 from the germline V gene are SGHKS and YYEKEE (reference sequence). The CDR3 is 14 amino acids. The V end was cut by 1 base, the J end by 2 bases, with 10 bases between. CDR3 DNA: TGTGCCAGCAGCTTGTGGGGCGGACCCTACGAGCAGTACTTC. It translates to CASSLWGGPYEQYF.

The CDR3 protein is CASSPRWPRPGTEAFF. The CDR3 DNA follows: TGTGCCAGCAGCCCCCGGTGGCCACGCCCGGGGACTGAAGCTTTCTTT. The V and J genes are TRBV7-9 and TRBJ1-1; D gene unclear. V was clipped by 5 bases and J by 5 bases, with 21 bases between them. Germline CDR1 SEHNR, CDR2 FQNEAQ (reference sequence). The CDR3 is 16 residues long.

The chain recombines TRBV27 with TRBJ2-7, with 10 bases fitting TRBD2. Germline loops: CDR1 MNHEY, CDR2 SMNVEV (reference sequence). The trim removed 5 bases at V and 2 bases at J, leaving 6 bases unmatched. The CDR3 is 15 amino acids. The CDR3 DNA sequence: TGTGCCAGCAGTCCCTCAACTAGCGGGGCCTACGAGCAGTACTTC. This encodes CASSPSTSGAYEQYF.

CDR3 DNA sequence: TGCGCCAGCAGCTTGGACGTCCCCAGCGGGTTCACAGATACGCAGTATTTT. Translation gives CASSLDVPSGFTDTQYF. V gene TRBV5-1 combines with J gene TRBJ2-3; D perhaps matches TRBD2 (6 bases). Trimming stripped 0 bases from V and 2 bases from J, with 16 bases between. The germline V gene has CDR1 SGHRS and CDR2 YFSETQ. The length of the CDR3 is 17 residues.

The chain joins TRBV19 to TRBJ1-2, with D possibly TRBD1 on 6 matching bases. V lost 5 bases and J lost 4, with 17 bases in between. This CDR3 comprises 15 residues. The germline V gene encodes CDR1 LNHDA and CDR2 SQIVND (reference sequence). CDR3 region: CASSPERQGIYGYTF. The CDR3 DNA follows: TGTGCCAGTAGTCCGGAAAGGCAGGGGATCTATGGCTACACCTTC.

This clone showed up just a few times. The chain combines TRBV4-2 with TRBJ1-2; D is undetermined. Trimming pared 3 bases from V and 3 bases from J, leaving 11 bases between. CDR3 length: 14 residues. Germline CDR1 and CDR2: LGHNA and YNFKEQ. CDR3 in amino acids: CASSQDFPYYGYTF. The CDR3 nucleotides are TGTGCCAGCAGCCAGGACTTCCCCTACTATGGCTACACCTTC.

The V and J genes are TRBV7-3 and TRBJ2-6; D is ambiguous. The CDR3 extends over 16 amino acids. CDR1 is SGHTA and CDR2 is FQGTGA in the germline V gene. V shed 2 bases and J shed 0 bases, with 8 bases lying between them. The CDR3 is CASSLRRSSGANVLTF. The CDR3 DNA sequence: TGTGCCAGCAGCTTACGGCGGTCCTCTGGGGCCAACGTCCTGACTTTC.